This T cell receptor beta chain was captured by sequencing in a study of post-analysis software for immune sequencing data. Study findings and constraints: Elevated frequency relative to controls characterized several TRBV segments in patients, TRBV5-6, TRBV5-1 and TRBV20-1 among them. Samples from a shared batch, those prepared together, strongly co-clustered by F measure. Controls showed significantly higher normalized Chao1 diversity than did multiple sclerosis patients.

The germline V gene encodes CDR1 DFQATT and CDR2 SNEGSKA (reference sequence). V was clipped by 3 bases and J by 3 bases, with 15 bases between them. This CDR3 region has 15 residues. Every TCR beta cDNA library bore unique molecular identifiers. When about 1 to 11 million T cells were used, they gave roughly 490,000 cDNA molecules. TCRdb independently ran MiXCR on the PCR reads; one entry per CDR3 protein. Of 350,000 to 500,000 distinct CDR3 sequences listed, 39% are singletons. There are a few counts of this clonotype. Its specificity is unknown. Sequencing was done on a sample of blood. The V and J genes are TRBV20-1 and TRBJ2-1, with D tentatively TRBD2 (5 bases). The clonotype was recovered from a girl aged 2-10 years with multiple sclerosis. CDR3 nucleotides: TGCAGTGCTAGCCGGGTGGGAGTGGTCTACAATGAGCAGTTCTTC. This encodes CSASRVGVVYNEQFF.